The 4 T cell receptor beta chains reported below all come from one sample, sequenced in a study of spatial heterogeneity in lung cancer. TCRdb re-called the 5' RACE reads with MiXCR, one entry per CDR3 protein. The sample shows roughly 24,000 distinct CDR3 sequences, 8% to 10% of them seen only once. Sample time point: blood at routine non-recurrence follow-up after resection. The sequencing here drew on PBMCs, taken at follow-up. All receptors derive from a male donor with early-stage non-small cell lung cancer.

The CDR3 protein is CASTSDRGSTQYF. The CDR3 DNA reads as TGTGCCAGCACCTCGGACAGGGGAAGCACCCAGTACTTC. This sequence joins TRBV7-2 and TRBJ2-5; TRBD1 aligns across 9 bases. The V gene's germline CDR1 is SGHTA and CDR2 FQGNSA. CDR3 length: 13 residues. V lost 7 bases, J lost 8 bases, and 8 bases stayed unmatched.

This clonotype was observed at least ten times. V usage is TRBV9 and J usage is TRBJ2-3, with TRBD1 matching over 11 bases. The CDR3 has 14 residues. The germline gives CDR1 SGDLS, CDR2 YYNGEE. The J segment lost 6 bases and the V segment lost 4 bases, leaving 4 bases of the junction unmatched. This CDR3 reads CASSLGQGVDTQYF. The CDR3, as DNA: TGTGCCAGCAGCTTGGGACAGGGGGTCGATACGCAGTATTTT.

This clonotype came up many times. The genes are TRBV30 and TRBJ1-1, with D possibly TRBD1 on 6 matching bases. The CDR3 has 14 amino acids. The V end was cut by 2 bases, the J end by 2 bases, with 12 bases between. Germline V gene lookup returns CDR1 GTSNPN and CDR2 SVGIG (reference sequence). In DNA, the CDR3 is TGTGCCTGGAGTCTAGGACAGATAAACACTGAAGCTTTCTTT. Translated, it gives CAWSLGQINTEAFF.

Many counts were recorded for this clonotype. This chain links TRBV4-1 with TRBJ2-7, with D possibly TRBD1 on 6 matching bases. Per the germline V gene, CDR1 is MGHRA and CDR2 is YSYEKL. The CDR3 contains 15 residues. With 2 bases removed from V and 2 bases from J, the gap between germline ends came to 13 bases. The CDR3 DNA reads as TGCGCCAGCAGCCAAAGGCCCGGACAGACCTACGAGCAGTACTTC. Encoded protein: CASSQRPGQTYEQYF.